The 28 T cell receptor beta chains given below trace back to one sample, sequenced in a study of identical twins. TCRdb ran MiXCR on the 5' RACE reads and lists one entry per CDR3 protein. Of under 300,000 distinct CDR3 sequences listed, around 8.3% are singletons. Separately, the same data were catalogued under a study of yellow fever vaccine responses in identical twins.

The specimen sequenced was CD8+ T cells sorted from blood. These receptors all stem from a woman under 30 in good health.

This clonotype was picked up many times. The chain couples TRBV11-2 to TRBJ1-1, with TRBD1 matching 7 bases. Trimming cost V 6 bases and J 4 bases; bases outside gene matches: 8. The germline gives CDR1 SGHAT, CDR2 FQNNGV. The length of the CDR3 is 14 residues. The CDR3 loop reads CASSSRDSVTEAFF. The CDR3 bases are TGTGCCAGCAGTTCCCGGGACAGTGTCACTGAAGCTTTCTTT.

This clonotype has more than one count but fewer than ten. V and J are TRBV5-1 and TRBJ2-7; 9 bases map to TRBD1. Germline V gives CDR1 SGHRS, CDR2 YFSETQ. V was clipped by 4 bases and J by 5 bases; unmatched bases: 7. The CDR3 is made up of 14 amino acids. CDR3 bases: TGCGCCAGCAGCCTGCGAAGGACAGGGGACGAGCAGTACTTC. It is translated as CASSLRRTGDEQYF.

This clonotype showed up just a few times. The chain is built from TRBV7-9 and TRBJ2-7; TRBD2 aligns across 11 bases. The CDR3 is 13 amino acids. Trimming at V came to 7 bases and at J to 7 bases, leaving 6 bases not matched to a gene. CDR1 and CDR2 from the germline V gene are SEHNR and FQNEAQ (reference sequence). The CDR3 region is CASTTSGRMEQYF. DNA of the CDR3: TGTGCCAGCACCACTAGCGGGAGAATGGAGCAGTACTTC.

The table lists this clonotype with many counts. The chain is built from TRBV9 and TRBJ2-1; D might be TRBD2 (5 bases). V lost 6 bases, J lost 3 bases, and 19 bases lay in between. Germline V gene lookup returns CDR1 SGDLS and CDR2 YYNGEE. The CDR3 extends over 16 amino acids. The CDR3 region is CASNSVPSGYYNEQFF. CDR3 nucleotide sequence: TGTGCCAGCAACTCCGTCCCCAGCGGCTACTACAATGAGCAGTTCTTC.

The gene calls are TRBV5-1 and TRBJ2-4; D is possibly TRBD2 (5 bases). Germline values: CDR1 SGHRS, CDR2 YFSETQ. This CDR3 region has 12 residues. Between the trimmed V and J ends, which lost 4 bases and 6 bases, there was a span of 8 bases. The CDR3 reads CASSPEGNIQYF. The CDR3 coding sequence is TGCGCCAGCAGCCCCGAGGGAAACATTCAGTACTTC.

This clonotype occurred many times. This chain joins TRBV24-1 and TRBJ2-5; D is uncertain. This CDR3 is 15 amino acids long. The V gene's germline CDR1 is KGHDR and CDR2 SFDVKD. V lost 7 bases, J lost 5 bases, and 19 bases lay in between. This CDR3 reads CATSSKSGWGETQYF. CDR3 nucleotide sequence: TGTGCCACCAGCAGTAAATCGGGCTGGGGTGAGACCCAGTACTTC.

Ten or more counts support this clonotype. The chain couples TRBV12-3 or TRBV12-4 to TRBJ2-1; D is perhaps TRBD2 (5 bases). Trimming took off 10 bases at V and 0 bases at J, with 13 bases between the two ends. CDR3 length: 14 amino acids. The CDR3 reads CATEEVGSYNEQFF. CDR3 coding DNA: TGTGCCACCGAGGAGGTGGGCTCCTACAATGAGCAGTTCTTC.

This clonotype was seen a handful of times. V is TRBV4-3 and J is TRBJ2-1, with D perhaps matching TRBD1 (5 bases). The ends were cut back, 0 bases at V and 7 bases at J, with 7 bases in the middle. From germline, CDR1 is LGHNA and CDR2 YSLEER. The CDR3 has 13 residues. CDR3 loop: CASSQDRQNEQFF. The CDR3 region has the DNA TGCGCCAGCAGCCAAGATAGACAGAATGAGCAGTTCTTC.

There are a few counts of this clonotype. The CDR3 nucleotides are TGCAGTGCTAGACCTCTGGGGTCCAGGGCCTACGAGCAGTACTTC. It encodes CSARPLGSRAYEQYF. The chain carries TRBV20-1 and TRBJ2-7, with D tentatively TRBD1 (5 bases). This CDR3 contains 15 residues. Germline V gene lookup returns CDR1 DFQATT and CDR2 SNEGSKA (reference sequence). V was pared by 2 bases and J by 2 bases, with 16 bases between.

The DNA for the CDR3 is TGCGCCAGCAGCCCTAAGCCTATAGCGGGAAGGGACAATGAGCAGTTCTTC. It specifies CASSPKPIAGRDNEQFF. The chain couples TRBV4-3 to TRBJ2-1; 8 nucleotides align to TRBD2. V was pared by 4 bases and J by 5 bases, with 13 bases of the junction left unmatched. CDR1 LGHNA and CDR2 YSLEER come from the germline V gene. This CDR3 is 17 amino acids long.

There are many counts of this clonotype. This chain uses TRBV29-1 with TRBJ2-3; 14 bases map to TRBD2. CDR3 length equals 20 residues. Germline values: CDR1 SQVTM, CDR2 ANQGSEA. V was pared by 1 base and J by 4 bases, with 16 bases of the junction left unmatched. CDR3 coding DNA: TGCAGCGTTGAAGCCCTCGGGACTAGCGGGGGAGTGATTGGTTCAGATACGCAGTATTTT. Residues: CSVEALGTSGGVIGSDTQYF.

With regard to this clonotype: A much larger clone sits a single nucleotide away, making a read error possible. V usage is TRBV7-8 and J usage is TRBJ2-1; 7 bases fit TRBD2. Germline CDR1 SGHVS, CDR2 FQNEAQ. The CDR3 is made up of 16 amino acids. DNA for the CDR3: TGTGCCAGCAGCCGTATCAGCGGGGACTCCTACAATGAGCACTTCTTC. This translates into CASSRISGDSYNEHFF.

This clonotype was seen at least ten times. This sequence joins TRBV12-3 or TRBV12-4 and TRBJ2-1; a possible D gene is TRBD1 (5 bases). CDR3 length equals 13 residues. The V end was cut by 5 bases, the J end by 10 bases, with 15 bases between. The CDR3 DNA reads TGTGCCAGCAGTCCTGCCCCTTACAGGGAGCAGTTCTTC. This encodes CASSPAPYREQFF.

This chain joins TRBV27 and TRBJ2-5; TRBD1 matches at 7 bases. The V and J ends lost 7 bases and 5 bases, in that order; junction bases with no gene match: 10. The CDR3 is 14 amino acids. Germline V gives CDR1 MNHEY, CDR2 SMNVEV (reference sequence). The chain's CDR3 is CASTSTGRIETQYF. In DNA form, the CDR3 reads TGTGCCAGCACCTCGACAGGGCGGATTGAGACCCAGTACTTC.

The sample holds a few counts of this clonotype. V and J are TRBV28 and TRBJ2-1, with D perhaps matching TRBD1 or TRBD2 (5 bases each). Germline assignment: CDR1 MDHEN and CDR2 SYDVKM. The V and J ends lost 8 bases and 0 bases respectively, with 17 bases between them. This CDR3 contains 16 residues. The CDR3 protein is CASGGLRVGSYNEQFF. The CDR3 coding sequence is TGTGCCAGCGGAGGCCTCAGGGTAGGCTCCTACAATGAGCAGTTCTTC.

The rearrangement joins TRBV20-1 to TRBJ2-7; 10 nucleotides line up with TRBD2. This CDR3 contains 14 residues. V lost 1 base to trimming and J lost 2 bases; unmatched junction nucleotides: 2. CDR1 is DFQATT and CDR2 is SNEGSKA in the germline V gene (reference sequence). CDR3 sequence reads: CSARVSGRAYEQYF. The DNA for the CDR3 is TGCAGTGCTAGAGTCAGCGGGAGGGCCTACGAGCAGTACTTC.

This clonotype turned up a few times. This chain connects TRBV29-1 to TRBJ2-4; 12 positions match TRBD2. There are 13 residues in the CDR3. V dropped 7 bases and J dropped 5; count of bases not matched to a gene: 3. Germline CDR1 and CDR2: SQVTM and ANQGSEA. The CDR3 DNA reads as TGCAGCGCCAGGACTAGCGGGGAAAACATTCAGTACTTC. This translates into CSARTSGENIQYF.

The chain has TRBV2 and TRBJ2-7, with D possibly TRBD2 on 6 matching bases. Germline-derived CDR1 and CDR2 are SNHLY and FYNNEI. V was shortened by 6 bases and J by 5 bases, with 14 bases between the two germline ends. CDR3 size: 13 residues. The CDR3 loop is CASREGSAHEQYF. For the CDR3, the DNA is TGTGCCAGCAGGGAGGGGAGTGCCCACGAGCAGTACTTC.

This clonotype has a count of ten or more. The chain is built from TRBV29-1 and TRBJ2-7; 7 nucleotides line up with TRBD1. CDR1 and CDR2 from the germline V gene are SQVTM and ANQGSEA. The CDR3 is 13 amino acids. J was trimmed by 6 bases and V by 4 bases; bases with no gene match: 9. CDR3 sequence (DNA): TGCAGCGTTGGCGACAGGGAGAACGCCGAGCAGTACTTC. As protein: CSVGDRENAEQYF.

This clonotype has a count of ten or more. This chain connects TRBV6-5 to TRBJ2-5, with 8 bases lining up with TRBD2. There are 15 residues in the CDR3. Germline V CDR1 and CDR2: MNHEY, SVGAGI. Germline trimming cut 6 bases from V and 1 base from J; bases unmatched to any gene: 7. The CDR3 loop reads CASSHSLAVQETQYF. The DNA of the CDR3 is TGTGCCAGCAGCCACTCACTAGCGGTCCAAGAGACCCAGTACTTC.

This clonotype was detected many times. The V and J genes are TRBV12-3 or TRBV12-4 and TRBJ2-4; D not certain. The CDR3 has 15 residues. Trimming left V 0 bases short and J 1 base short, with 7 bases between. CDR3 bases: TGTGCCAGCAGTTTAGCAACACCTGCCAAAAACATTCAGTACTTC. Amino acids: CASSLATPAKNIQYF.

This clonotype was observed a handful of times. V gene TRBV10-3 combines with J gene TRBJ2-7; a weak D match, TRBD1 (5 bases). CDR3 length equals 13 residues. CDR1 is ENHRY and CDR2 is SYGVKD in the germline V gene. Trimming cost V 5 bases and J 6 bases, with 14 bases left between them. The CDR3 nucleotides read TGTGCCATCAGTCCCCCGGGTCAGGGCGAGCAGTACTTC. It is translated as CAISPPGQGEQYF.

This clonotype appeared a few times. The rearrangement uses TRBV28 and TRBJ2-1, with TRBD2 matching over 11 bases. Germline-derived CDR1 and CDR2 are MDHEN and SYDVKM. Losses at the gene ends were 5 bases for V and 6 bases for J; bases not matched to a gene: 6. The CDR3 spans 15 residues. CDR3 protein: CASSRGLAEFNEQFF. The CDR3 DNA reads as TGTGCCAGCAGTAGGGGACTAGCGGAGTTCAATGAGCAGTTCTTC.

The chain is built from TRBV4-3 and TRBJ2-1; D gene uncertain. The V gene lost 3 bases and the J gene lost 1 base, with 7 bases spanning the gap. Germline CDR1 and CDR2: LGHNA and YSLEER. The length of the CDR3 is 14 residues. CDR3 DNA: TGCGCCAGCAGCCAGTCCGGGTCCTACAATGAGCAGTTCTTC. It translates to CASSQSGSYNEQFF.

This chain uses TRBV24-1 with TRBJ2-7, with 11 bases aligning to TRBD1. Germline values: CDR1 KGHDR, CDR2 SFDVKD. This CDR3 region has 20 residues. CDR3 DNA: TGTGGCGCCATTTATCTGGTCGGGACAGGGGGGCTCCAGAGCTCCTACGAGCAGTACTTC. Protein: CGAIYLVGTGGLQSSYEQYF.

This clonotype has a handful of counts. J is TRBJ2-7 and V is TRBV20-1, with 9 positions matching TRBD2. Germline loops: CDR1 DFQATT, CDR2 SNEGSKA (reference sequence). V shed 4 bases, J shed 4 bases, and the junction held 11 bases outside the gene matches. The CDR3 runs to 15 residues. The CDR3 loop reads CSAMSAASGTYEQYF. The CDR3, as DNA: TGCAGTGCTATGTCTGCGGCTAGCGGGACATACGAGCAGTACTTC.

This clonotype occurred a few times. This chain links TRBV9 with TRBJ2-3, with D unclear. The CDR3 sequence is 13 residues long. Germline V gene data show CDR1 as SGDLS and CDR2 as YYNGEE. V was pared by 2 bases and J by 6 bases, with 10 bases between. CDR3 loop: CASSVLSGDTQYF. The CDR3 bases are TGTGCCAGCAGCGTTTTGTCAGGTGATACGCAGTATTTT.

This clonotype appeared a few times. This sequence joins TRBV27 and TRBJ2-5; D call uncertain. Germline values: CDR1 MNHEY, CDR2 SMNVEV (reference sequence). The CDR3 contains 14 residues. V lost 4 bases to trimming and J lost 3 bases, with 12 bases between them. CDR3 in DNA: TGTGCCAGCAGTTCCCCCGGAATGAAAGAGACCCAGTACTTC. Its translation: CASSSPGMKETQYF.